This note documents a single T cell receptor beta chain sequence. Its antigen is still unknown. Base quality data are lacking; no much larger clone is found one base away. The sample belongs to a study of blood T cell repertoires in COVID-19 (TCRdb year 2020). A note on the overall study: Samples from collaborators originated in the United States, Italy and Spain and spanned both the acute and convalescent phases of COVID-19. Subjects who had been exposed to COVID-19, were actively infected with it, or had recovered from it provided the deeply sampled blood TCRbeta repertoires that made up the dataset. Samples came from the ongoing ImmuneRACE study (first 160 participants) plus 1,254 subjects from 6 global collaborators. The repertoires were released in a freely available public database meant as a resource for research on the immune response to SARS-CoV-2. The prospective study material was composed of cDNA or gDNA derived from T cells, B-cell-depleted T cells, or PBMCs. Where available, HLA class I and class II types were obtained from metadata supplied by the sample provider rather than from assay-based typing. Nearly every sample came with metadata listing a de-identified subject ID, COVID-19 status, age in years and sex. The research as a whole found: How much clinical and demographic metadata was included differed by source and by participant, and the metadata was provided uncurated.

The immunoSEQ Assay, a bias-controlled multiplex PCR, was used to amplify TCRbeta CDR3 regions from genomic DNA. In the original analysis: Nucleated cell counts per sample were estimated from amplification of reference gene primers within the assay. To quantify the absolute abundance of each unique TCRbeta CDR3 rearrangement, sequence reads were collapsed and filtered. For each sample, productive Simpson clonality was calculated as the square root of Simpson's diversity index over productive rearrangements. TCRdb mirrors the immuneACCESS table, restricted to in-frame sequences. Some clones are absent from its copies; in checked studies, under half trace to an unresolved V gene, and the reason for the others is unknown. That table furnishes V, J and clone size, whereas the DNA furnished D and trimming. This sample lists around 120,000 clones; about 80% were detected once. The ten largest clones represent around 7.5% of the sample.

Each collaborating institution followed its own protocols to collect whole blood in K2EDTA tubes. For TCRbeta analysis, collaborators shipped samples as frozen whole blood, isolated PBMCs, or DNA extracted from either of those sample types. The germline V end is reduced by 0 bases and the J end by 2 bases; junction bases left unmatched: 10. Reading from cysteine to phenylalanine, the CDR3 counts 18 amino acids. CDR3 DNA is the only sequence kept; it has 54 bases, read in frame from the first base. Sequences LGHNA (CDR1) and YSLEER (CDR2) are obtained from the germline V gene. Specimen: peripheral blood. The origin of this receptor is a man between 65 and 85 years old with active or convalescent COVID-19. The V gene is TRBV4-3 and the J gene is TRBJ1-2; 9 of the junction bases match TRBD1. CDR3 reads: CASSQDLDRGFGNYGYTF. The DNA sequence is TGCGCCAGCAGCCAAGACCTTGACAGGGGGTTTGGGAACTATGGCTACACCTTC.